This T cell receptor beta chain was sequenced for a study of T cell responses to AZD1222 COVID-19 vaccine. For the study at large: Some second doses came at about 4 weeks and others at about 12 weeks; these were pooled. Notes on the study in general: White British ancestry dominated among donors, who included more females, and clonal diversity was possibly underestimated. Per reports, nearly half of all spike-specific TCRs target regions that are unmutated in variants.

TCRdb's copy holds only in-frame clones and misses some; the assay was immunoSEQ multiplex PCR. The table has tens of thousands of clones, about 89% seen once; the top ten hold about 7%. This clone was counted once. The antigen is not known. The CDR3 covers 13 residues. With 0 bases removed from V and 0 bases from J, the gap between germline ends came to 4 bases. CDR1 is SGHRS, CDR2 YFSETQ, per germline. V usage is TRBV5-1 and J usage is TRBJ2-7; D not resolved. Sequencing was performed on peripheral blood, taken on day 0 of AZD1222 vaccination. The sequence was collected from an adult in good health. The CDR3 nucleotides read TGCGCCAGCAGCTTGGGCTACTCCTACGAGCAGTACTTC. Protein sequence: CASSLGYSYEQYF. Full variable domain (outside the CDR3, taken from reference TRBV5-1 and TRBJ2-7): KAGVTQTPRYLIKTRGQQVTLSCSPISGHRSVSWYQQTPGQGLQFLFEYFSETQRNKGNFPGRFSGRQFSNSRSEMNVSTLELGDSALYLCASSLGYSYEQYFGPGTRLTVT.